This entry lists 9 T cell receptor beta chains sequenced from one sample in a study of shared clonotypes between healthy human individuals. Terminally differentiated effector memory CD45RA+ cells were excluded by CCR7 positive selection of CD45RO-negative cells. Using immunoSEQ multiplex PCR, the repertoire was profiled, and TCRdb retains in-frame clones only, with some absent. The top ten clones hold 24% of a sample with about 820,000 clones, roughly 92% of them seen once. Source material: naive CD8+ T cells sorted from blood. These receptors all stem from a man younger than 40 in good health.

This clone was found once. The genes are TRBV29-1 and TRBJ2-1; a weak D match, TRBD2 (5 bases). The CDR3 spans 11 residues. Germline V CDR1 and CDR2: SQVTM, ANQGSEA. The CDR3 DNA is TGCAGTTTAGCGTATGACAATGAGCAGTTCTTC. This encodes CSLAYDNEQFF.

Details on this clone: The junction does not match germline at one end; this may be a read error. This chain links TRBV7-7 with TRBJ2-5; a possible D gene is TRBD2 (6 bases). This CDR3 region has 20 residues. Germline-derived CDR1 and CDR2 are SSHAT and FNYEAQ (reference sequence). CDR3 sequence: CASSQGPATSGTPGWETQYF. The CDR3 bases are TGTGCTAGCAGCCAAGGTCCCGCTACTTCCGGGACTCCAGGCTGGGAGACCCAGTACTTC.

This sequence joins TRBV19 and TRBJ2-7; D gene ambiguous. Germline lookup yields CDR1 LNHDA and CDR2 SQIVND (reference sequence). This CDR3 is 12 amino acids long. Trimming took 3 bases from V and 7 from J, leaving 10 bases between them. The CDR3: CASSIPGFEQYF. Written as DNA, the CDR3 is TGTGCCAGTAGTATCCCGGGTTTTGAGCAGTACTTC.

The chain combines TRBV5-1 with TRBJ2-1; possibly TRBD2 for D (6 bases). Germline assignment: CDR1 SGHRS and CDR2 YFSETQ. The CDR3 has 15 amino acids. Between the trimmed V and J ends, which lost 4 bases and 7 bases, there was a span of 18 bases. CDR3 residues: CASSPGWGGFNEQFF. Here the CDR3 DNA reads TGCGCCAGCAGCCCGGGTTGGGGAGGTTTTAATGAGCAGTTCTTC.

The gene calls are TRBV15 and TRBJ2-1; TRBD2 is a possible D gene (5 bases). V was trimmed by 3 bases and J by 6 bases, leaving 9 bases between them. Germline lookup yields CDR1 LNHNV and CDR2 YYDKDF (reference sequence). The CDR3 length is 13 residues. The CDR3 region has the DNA TGTGCCACCAGCAGGACACTAGGCAATGAGCAGTTCTTC. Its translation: CATSRTLGNEQFF.

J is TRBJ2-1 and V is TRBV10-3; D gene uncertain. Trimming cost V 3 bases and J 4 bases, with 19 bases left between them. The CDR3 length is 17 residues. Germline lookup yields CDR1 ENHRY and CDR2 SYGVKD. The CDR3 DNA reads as TGTGCCATCAGTGAAAGACCCCGATCTTACGGGTACAATGAGCAGTTCTTC. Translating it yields CAISERPRSYGYNEQFF.

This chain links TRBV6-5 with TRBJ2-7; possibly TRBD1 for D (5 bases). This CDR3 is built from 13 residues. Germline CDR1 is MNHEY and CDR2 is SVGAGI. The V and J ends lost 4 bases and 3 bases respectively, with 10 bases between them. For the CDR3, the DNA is TGTGCCAGCAGTTTAGGGGCTGACTACGAGCAGTACTTC. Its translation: CASSLGADYEQYF.

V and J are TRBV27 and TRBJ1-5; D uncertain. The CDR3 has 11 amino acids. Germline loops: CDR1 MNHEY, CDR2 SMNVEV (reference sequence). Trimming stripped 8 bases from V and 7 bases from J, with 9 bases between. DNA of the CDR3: TGTGCCAGCGGGGTGTGGCAGCCCCAGCATTTT. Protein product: CASGVWQPQHF.

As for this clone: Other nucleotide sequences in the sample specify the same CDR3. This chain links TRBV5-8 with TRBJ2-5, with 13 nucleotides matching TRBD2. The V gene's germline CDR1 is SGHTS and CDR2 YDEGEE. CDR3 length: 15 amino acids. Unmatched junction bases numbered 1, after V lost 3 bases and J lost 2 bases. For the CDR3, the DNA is TGTGCCAGCAGCTGGGGACTAGCGGGACAAGAGACCCAGTACTTC. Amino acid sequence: CASSWGLAGQETQYF.